Shown below are 10 T cell receptor beta chains from a single sample sequenced in a study of T cell repertoires in cytomegalovirus infection. MiXCR, applied by TCRdb to the reads, yields one record per CDR3 protein. Among approximately 71,000 distinct CDR3 sequences listed, 4% were seen once. Sequenced sample: PBMCs. The receptors were gathered from a human donor in good health (CMV status not recorded). Some clones in this sample may be carry-over from other donors' samples.

This clonotype was counted many times. The chain couples TRBV7-2 to TRBJ1-1, with D possibly being TRBD1 (5 bases). This CDR3 contains 15 residues. V was pared by 4 bases and J by 5 bases, with 17 bases between. Per the germline V gene, CDR1 is SGHTA and CDR2 is FQGNSA. CDR3 loop: CASSSGGTLVTEAFF. In DNA form, the CDR3 reads TGTGCCAGCAGCTCTGGAGGGACCCTAGTAACTGAAGCTTTCTTT.

This clonotype was detected ten times or more. The chain employs TRBV11-3 and TRBJ2-3; D unclear. Trimming stripped 5 bases from V and 6 bases from J, with 9 bases between. This CDR3 is built from 12 residues. In germline, CDR1 is SGHNT, CDR2 YENEEA. The CDR3 DNA sequence: TGTGCCAGCAGCACAATGCGTGATACGCAGTATTTT. Its protein is CASSTMRDTQYF.

At least ten counts were recorded for this clonotype. This chain links TRBV7-9 with TRBJ1-2; D is perhaps TRBD1 (6 bases). This CDR3 comprises 18 residues. Germline V CDR1 and CDR2: SEHNR, FQNEAQ (reference sequence). V lost 5 bases to trimming and J lost 4 bases, with 26 bases between them. CDR3 nucleotide sequence: TGTGCCAGCAGCCAACCGAGGCAACAGGGTCCCCTCTTCTATGGCTACACCTTC. Protein: CASSQPRQQGPLFYGYTF.

This clonotype occurred many times. This CDR3 reads CASSYKGTQYF. The CDR3 DNA is TGTGCCAGCAGTTACAAGGGTACGCAGTATTTT. The chain is built from TRBV6-2 or TRBV6-3 and TRBJ2-3; the D is unclear. The germline CDR1 and CDR2 sequences are MNHEY and SVGEGT. Deletions cut 2 bases from V and 8 bases from J, with 5 bases between. This CDR3 is built from 11 residues.

The V and J genes are TRBV7-3 and TRBJ2-5, with 7 bases matching TRBD1. V trimming: 3 bases; J trimming: 4 bases; junction bases outside the gene matches: 8. Germline CDR1 SGHTA, CDR2 FQGTGA. CDR3 length: 15 amino acids. Written as DNA, the CDR3 is TGTGCCAGCAGCTTCGGCAGGGGGTACGGAGAGACCCAGTACTTC. It encodes CASSFGRGYGETQYF.

The table lists this clonotype with a few counts. The chain joins TRBV11-2 to TRBJ1-2; 9 bases line up with TRBD1. Trimming took 3 bases from V and 1 from J; bases not matched to a gene: 0. Germline V lookup: CDR1 SGHAT, CDR2 FQNNGV. The CDR3 length is 14 residues. The CDR3 reads CASSLDRGNYGYTF. The CDR3 bases are TGTGCCAGCAGCTTGGACAGGGGTAACTATGGCTACACCTTC.

In its sample, this clonotype was seen many times. The CDR3 spells CASSLGVTPLHF. The CDR3 DNA reads as TGTGCCAGCAGCTTAGGGGTTACACCCCTCCACTTT. The rearrangement links TRBV7-9 to TRBJ1-6, with D unclear. Deletions cut 1 base from V and 11 bases from J, with 6 bases between. CDR3 length: 12 residues. Germline V gene sequence: CDR1 SEHNR, CDR2 FQNEAQ (reference sequence).

This clonotype appeared a few times. This chain connects TRBV7-3 to TRBJ1-1, with D perhaps matching TRBD1 (5 bases). V was pared by 5 bases and J by 5 bases, with 12 bases between. The CDR3 runs 13 residues. Germline assignment: CDR1 SGHTA and CDR2 FQGTGA. The CDR3 DNA is TGTGCCAGCAGCCGACAGAGTGTAACTGAAGCTTTCTTT. This codes for CASSRQSVTEAFF.

This clonotype was observed many times. V usage is TRBV7-8 and J usage is TRBJ1-1; 10 bases align to TRBD1. Germline V gene sequence: CDR1 SGHVS, CDR2 FQNEAQ. CDR3 length equals 12 residues. With V trimmed by 1 base and J by 10 bases, 0 bases remained unmatched. The CDR3 DNA follows: TGTGCCAGCAGCTTAGGGACAGGGGGAGCTTTCTTT. This sequence encodes CASSLGTGGAFF.

The table lists this clonotype with many counts. The chain employs TRBV7-2 and TRBJ1-4, with 8 bases that match TRBD1. The CDR3 runs to 13 residues. Germline CDR1 and CDR2: SGHTA and FQGNSA. Unmatched junction bases numbered 7, after V lost 6 bases and J lost 10 bases. In DNA, the CDR3 is TGTGCCAGCAGGGGCGACAGGGGAGGAAAACTGTTTTTT. It codes for CASRGDRGGKLFF. Full variable domain (outside the CDR3, taken from reference TRBV7-2 and TRBJ1-4): GAGVSQSPSNKVTEKGKDVELRCDPISGHTALYWYRQSLGQGLEFLIYFQGNSAPDKSGLPSDRFSAERTGGSVSTLTIQRTQQEDSAVYLCASRGDRGGKLFFGSGTQLSVL.